The rows below give T cell receptor beta chains drawn from one sample of a study of blood T cell repertoires in COVID-19. Assay: immunoSEQ multiplex PCR; the TCRdb copy retains only in-frame clones and omits some. Of some 220,000 clones listed, about 90% are singletons. The sequenced sample was peripheral blood. The receptors come from a man aged 25 to 40 with COVID-19, enrolled during active disease. The CDR3 runs from the conserved cysteine through the conserved F or W. Fields, in order: J gene, clone size, D gene, V gene, CDR3 DNA, CDR3 protein. The D gene is left open where the match is weak. A row's size may be missing; if present it is once, few, many or a size class.

>TRBJ1-6|NA|TRBD1|TRBV5-1
TGCGCCAGCACCCGGACAGGGGAGGGGAATTCACCCCTCCACTTT
CASTRTGEGNSPLHF
>TRBJ1-4|NA|NA|TRBV28
TGTGCCAGCAGTTTCGAGGAAAAACTGTTTTTT
CASSFEEKLFF
>TRBJ1-6|NA|TRBD1|TRBV3-1/TRBV3-2
TGTGCCAGCAGCCAAGGCGGGACAGGGGCCTCACCCCTCCACTTT
CASSQGGTGASPLHF
>TRBJ2-3|NA|TRBD2|TRBV10-2
TGCGCCAGCAGGGCCTCGGGGGGGCCCGATACGCAGTATTTT
CASRASGGPDTQYF
>TRBJ1-6|NA|TRBD1|TRBV6-1
TGTGCCAGCAGTGAACCCCAACAGGGGGCAAGTTCACCCCTCCACTTT
CASSEPQQGASSPLHF
>TRBJ2-2|NA|TRBD2|TRBV9
TGTGCCAGCAGCGTAGTAGCGGGGGGGCCTGGCGGGGAGCTGTTTTTT
CASSVVAGGPGGELFF
>TRBJ1-3|NA|NA|TRBV3-1/TRBV3-2
TGTGCCAGCAGCTTCCGGACTGAAGGAAACACCATATATTTT
CASSFRTEGNTIYF
>TRBJ2-3|few|NA|TRBV7-6
TGTGCCAGCAGCCCGGGAGTTGGGTTAGATACGCAGTATTTT
CASSPGVGLDTQYF
>TRBJ2-3|NA|TRBD2|TRBV4-2
TGTGCCAGCAGCCCAACCGGGACTAGCGGGGGGGTAACAGATACGCAGTATTTT
CASSPTGTSGGVTDTQYF
>TRBJ2-5|NA|TRBD2|TRBV3-1/TRBV3-2
TGTGCCAGCAGCCTGACTAGCGGGGGAGATGAGACCCAGTACTTC
CASSLTSGGDETQYF
>TRBJ1-2|NA|TRBD1|TRBV10-3
TGTGCCATCAGGGCAACAGGGGGCTACGGGGAGCTCTACACCTTC
CAIRATGGYGELYTF
>TRBJ2-5|NA|NA|TRBV10-3
TGTGCCATCAGTGACAGACAAAAAGAGACCCAGTACTTC
CAISDRQKETQYF
>TRBJ1-4|NA|NA|TRBV13
TGTGCCAGCAGCTTTCAAAGCGATGAAAAACTGTTTTTT
CASSFQSDEKLFF
>TRBJ1-5|NA|NA|TRBV5-4
TGTGCCAGCAGCTTGGGCAGAAACAATCAGCCCCAGCATTTT
CASSLGRNNQPQHF
>TRBJ2-2|NA|NA|TRBV7-6
TGTGCCAGCAGCTTAGGCTGGCGGGGACCACGAGCCGGGGAGCTGTTTTTT
CASSLGWRGPRAGELFF
>TRBJ2-1|NA|NA|TRBV12-3/TRBV12-4
TGTGCCAGCAGTACTTTACAGGGTTATGAGCAGTTCTTC
CASSTLQGYEQFF
>TRBJ2-7|NA|TRBD1|TRBV27
TGTGCCAGCAGCAGGGGGCCGAGCTCCTACGAGCAGTACTTC
CASSRGPSSYEQYF
>TRBJ1-6|NA|NA|TRBV4-2
TGTGCCAGCAGCCAAGTAAGACCCGGGGAAGGGTCACCCCTCCACTTT
CASSQVRPGEGSPLHF
>TRBJ1-4|once|NA|TRBV7-9
TGTGCCAGCAGCTCGAAACGGGGGACTAATGAAAAACTGTTTTTT
CASSSKRGTNEKLFF
>TRBJ2-3|NA|NA|TRBV10-3
TGTGCCTCTCAGGAGGGCACAGATACGCAGTATTTT
CASQEGTDTQYF
>TRBJ1-3|once|NA|TRBV9
TGTGCCAGCAGCGTAGAGGGGATGGGTGACACCATATATTTT
CASSVEGMGDTIYF
>TRBJ2-1|NA|NA|TRBV6-5
TGTGCCAGCAGTTACGGGCTATCAAGCTCCTACAATGAGCAGTTCTTC
CASSYGLSSSYNEQFF
>TRBJ2-6|once|NA|TRBV18
TGTGCCAGCCTGGCAGGGTCTGGGGCCAACGTCCTGACTTTC
CASLAGSGANVLTF